This record looks at one T cell receptor (beta chain) sequence and its context. Its target antigen remains unknown. Per-nucleotide qualities are absent, and no much larger clonotype sits a single base away. Collaborating institutions collected whole blood in K2EDTA tubes following their own protocols. Collaborator samples were shipped for TCRbeta analysis as frozen whole blood, isolated PBMCs, or DNA extracted from either sample type. This sample was included in a study of blood T cell repertoires in COVID-19 (dated by TCRdb to between 2020 and 2021). Background on the whole study: Samples covering the acute and convalescent phases of COVID-19 were provided by collaborators in the United States, Italy and Spain. The prospective study material was composed of cDNA or gDNA derived from T cells, B-cell-depleted T cells, or PBMCs. Deeply sampled blood TCRbeta repertoires from subjects exposed to, actively infected with, or recovered from COVID-19 were included in the dataset. The repertoires were made available in a free public database intended to serve as a resource for research on the immune response to SARS-CoV-2. Samples came from the ongoing ImmuneRACE study (first 160 participants) plus 1,254 subjects from 6 global collaborators. Nearly every sample came with metadata listing a de-identified subject ID, COVID-19 status, age in years and sex. Where HLA class I and class II types were available, the types were taken from metadata supplied by the sample provider, not from assay-based typing. Points the paper makes about the study in general: The quantity of clinical and demographic metadata differed by source and by participant and was supplied without curation.

TCRbeta CDR3 regions were amplified from genomic DNA by means of the immunoSEQ Assay, a bias-controlled multiplex PCR. Turning to the authors' computational methods: The number of nucleated cells in each sample was estimated from the amplification of reference gene primers within the assay. To quantify the absolute abundance of each unique TCRbeta CDR3 rearrangement, sequence reads were collapsed and filtered. For each sample, productive Simpson clonality was calculated by taking the square root of Simpson's diversity index across productive rearrangements. TCRdb carries this immuneACCESS record with in-frame sequences only. Its versions omit some clonotypes, under half of them owing to an unresolved V gene in the studies checked, with the rest unexplained. The V and J calls and clone size were taken over from that table, and D and trimming were inferred from the DNA. The sample records 30,000 to 45,000 clones, 80% to 90% of which are singletons. The ten largest clones represent roughly 7.2% of the sample.

The clonotype comes from a human donor in a cohort sampled during active COVID-19. The source material was peripheral blood.

CDR3 region: CASSFGTGLRYNEQFF. The nucleotide sequence is TGTGCCAGCAGCTTTGGGACAGGGCTGAGATACAATGAGCAGTTCTTC. Rearrangement joined TRBV7-9 to TRBJ2-1; 9 bases in between match TRBD1. Germline trimming: 3 bases from V, 4 bases from J; junction bases outside gene matches: 7. There are 16 amino acids in the CDR3, from cysteine to phenylalanine inclusive. CDR3 DNA only is kept here, 48 bases in frame from base 1. In the germline V gene (reference sequence), CDR1 corresponds to SEHNR and CDR2 to FQNEAQ.